This TCR beta chain is from a study of CD8+CD57+ T cells in acquired aplastic anemia. For the study at large: An average of roughly 3.2 ug of DNA was obtained from sorted CD4+ and CD8+ cells. Approximately 9.9 million reads, on average, were obtained for CD4+ cells from healthy donors. Study-wide findings and caveats: Shared by patients and controls, some 29 CD8+ CDR3s were abundant in patients.

CDR3 length: 18 amino acids. The J segment lost 3 bases and the V segment lost 6 bases, leaving 12 bases of the junction unmatched. Germline V gene lookup returns CDR1 DFQATT and CDR2 SNEGSKA (reference sequence). Notes on this clonotype: Its antigen is as yet unknown.

The template for TCR beta VDJ and CDR3 sequence profiling was genomic DNA. One entry per CDR3 protein results from TCRdb running MiXCR on the reads. The sample has 150,000 to 200,000 distinct CDR3 sequences; approximately 49% are singletons. This chain links TRBV20-1 with TRBJ2-3; 16 nucleotides agree with TRBD2. The sample comprised sorted CD4+, CD8+, or CD8+CD57+ T cells (not recorded which) from PBMCs. The sequence was collected from a human donor in good health. CDR3 sequence: CSAPGTSGRAKWTDTQYF. CDR3 nucleotide sequence: TGCAGTGCCCCCGGGACTAGCGGGAGGGCCAAATGGACAGATACGCAGTATTTT.